This is a list of T cell receptor beta chains from one sample in a study of T cell repertoires in cytomegalovirus infection. MiXCR, run by TCRdb on the reads, gives a single entry per CDR3 protein. The table includes about 180,000 distinct CDR3 sequences, approximately 15% detected once. Sequencing used PBMCs. The receptors originated from a human donor in good health (CMV status not recorded). Some clones in this sample may be carry-over from other donors' samples. CDR3s include the opening cysteine and the closing phenylalanine or tryptophan. A D gene is named only where the DNA matches it firmly. Only part of the rows carry a size: once, few, many, or a class if the clone is expanded.

few,TRBV7-9,TRBJ2-3,TRBD1,CASSPRDSNTQYF,TGTGCCAGCAGCCCACGGGACAGCAATACGCAGTATTTT
many,TRBV12-3/TRBV12-4,TRBJ1-5,TRBD1,CASRKGQRNQPQHF,TGTGCCAGCAGAAAGGGACAGCGAAATCAGCCCCAGCATTTT
few,TRBV9,TRBJ2-7,-,CASSVDGRGGYEQYF,TGTGCCAGCAGCGTAGACGGCAGGGGTGGTTACGAGCAGTACTTC
few,TRBV20-1,TRBJ2-7,-,CSARETSYEQYF,TGCAGTGCCCGGGAAACCTCCTACGAGCAGTACTTC
-,TRBV3-1,TRBJ2-7,-,CASSQGTLPWEQYF,TGTGCCAGCAGCCAGGGGACTTTGCCTTGGGAGCAGTACTTC
-,TRBV9,TRBJ2-7,TRBD2,CASSVGAGGMLVEQYF,TGTGCCAGCAGCGTAGGGGCGGGAGGAATGCTCGTCGAGCAGTACTTC
-,TRBV20-1,TRBJ2-7,-,CSAKGDESSNEQYF,TGCAGTGCTAAGGGGGACGAGAGTTCGAACGAGCAGTACTTC
many,TRBV7-9,TRBJ2-2,-,CASSLERTTNKLFF,TGTGCCAGCAGCTTAGAGAGGACAACAAACAAGCTGTTTTTT
once,TRBV5-1,TRBJ2-3,TRBD1,CASSPGQDPDTQYF,TGCGCCAGCAGCCCGGGACAGGACCCAGATACGCAGTATTTT
-,TRBV5-1,TRBJ2-7,-,CASSLEGGLYEQYF,TGCGCCAGCAGCTTGGAGGGGGGACTCTACGAGCAGTACTTC
many,TRBV7-3,TRBJ2-5,-,CASSLSGLETQYF,TGTGCCAGCAGCTTATCCGGGCTCGAGACCCAGTACTTC
few,TRBV5-1,TRBJ2-5,-,CASSSKGSQETQYF,TGCGCCAGCAGCAGCAAGGGGAGTCAAGAGACCCAGTACTTC
many,TRBV7-2,TRBJ2-1,TRBD1,CASSFRDREENEQFF,TGTGCCAGCAGTTTCCGGGACAGGGAAGAAAATGAGCAGTTCTTC
many,TRBV6-5,TRBJ1-1,-,CASSYDAGAGEAFF,TGTGCCAGCAGTTACGATGCCGGGGCGGGTGAAGCTTTCTTT
-,TRBV5-6,TRBJ1-2,TRBD1,CASSVSGTGGFGYTF,TGTGCCAGCAGCGTATCCGGGACAGGGGGCTTTGGCTACACCTTC
few,TRBV20-1,TRBJ2-1,TRBD1,CSARFPTGVNEQFF,TGCAGTGCTAGATTCCCTACAGGGGTGAATGAGCAGTTCTTC
many,TRBV7-2,TRBJ1-1,-,CASSLQGIGIFREGTEAFF,TGTGCCAGCAGCTTACAGGGGATCGGGATCTTTAGAGAAGGCACTGAAGCTTTCTTT
-,TRBV28,TRBJ2-5,-,CASSLYGSLVETQYF,TGTGCCAGCAGTTTATACGGCAGTTTGGTGGAGACCCAGTACTTC
many,TRBV20-1,TRBJ1-4,-,CSARDGRLNEKLFF,TGCAGTGCTAGAGATGGGAGGCTTAATGAAAAACTGTTTTTT
few,TRBV25-1,TRBJ1-1,-,CASSDQDTRPEAFF,TGTGCCAGCAGTGATCAGGACACCAGGCCCGAAGCTTTCTTT
-,TRBV10-3,TRBJ2-7,TRBD2,CAISETSGSYEQYF,TGTGCCATCAGTGAGACTAGCGGGAGCTACGAGCAGTACTTC
many,TRBV12-5,TRBJ2-1,TRBD1,CASGSSGTGVTNEQFF,TGTGCTAGTGGTTCCTCCGGGACAGGGGTCACCAATGAGCAGTTCTTC
-,TRBV4-1,TRBJ2-7,-,CASSPDRDVVSYEQYF,TGCGCCAGCAGCCCCGACCGGGACGTTGTCTCCTACGAGCAGTACTTC
-,TRBV6-2/TRBV6-3,TRBJ1-1,-,CASSYGGTEAFF,TGTGCCAGCAGTTACGGGGGTACTGAAGCTTTCTTT
-,TRBV6-2/TRBV6-3,TRBJ2-5,-,CASNRNQETQYF,TGTGCCAGCAACAGGAACCAAGAGACCCAGTACTTC
many,TRBV6-5,TRBJ2-5,TRBD2,CASSYFSTSETQETQYF,TGTGCCAGCAGTTACTTTTCGACTAGCGAGACCCAAGAGACCCAGTACTTC
-,TRBV20-1,TRBJ2-7,-,CSARSGSNYEQYF,TGCAGTGCTAGATCCGGCTCGAACTACGAGCAGTACTTC
-,TRBV20-1,TRBJ1-5,-,CSAREWASASNQPQHF,TGCAGTGCTAGAGAGTGGGCCAGCGCTAGCAATCAGCCCCAGCATTTT
few,TRBV6-2/TRBV6-3,TRBJ1-2,-,CASSPSVGANYGYTF,TGTGCCAGCAGTCCCTCGGTTGGGGCTAACTATGGCTACACCTTC
few,TRBV29-1,TRBJ1-1,TRBD1,CSARTGWRTEAFF,TGCAGCGCCAGGACAGGGTGGCGCACTGAAGCTTTCTTT
few,TRBV28,TRBJ1-2,TRBD1,CASSIPGQGALSYGYTF,TGTGCCAGCAGTATACCCGGACAGGGGGCGCTTAGCTATGGCTACACCTTC